This T cell receptor beta chain was recovered during a study of T cell repertoires in cytomegalovirus infection (dated by TCRdb to between 2018 and 2020). In terms of the full investigation: Recently identified HLA-C-restricted CMV epitopes, whose presentation resists viral immunomodulation, were targeted by peptide stimulations together with well-studied HLA-B-restricted epitopes. Donor HLA type was relevant to the analysis, as public TCR beta signatures indicated carriage of CMV infection together with the matching HLA type.

This clonotype was observed many times. Its recognized antigen is unknown. Base qualities were left out, and no much larger clone turns up one base away. According to the study, the label for this sample's treatment or condition signals: in vitro stimulation with specific CMV peptide epitopes to enrich CMV-specific T cells. Sequencer: Illumina HiSeq 1500. The public reads were quality trimmed at Q25 with fastp and then assembled into clones with MiXCR by TCRdb, keeping productive beta chains. Each CDR3 protein appears once, grouped with its most common genes and DNA. A total of over 250,000 distinct CDR3 sequences appear in this sample, 22% of them only once. The ten top clones hold roughly a fifth of the sample. The CDR3 sequence holds 14 residues, the cysteine and phenylalanine included. The only DNA kept is the CDR3, 42 bases in frame from the first base. Between the V and J ends, shortened by 5 bases and 0 bases respectively, the junction contains 7 bases. The CDR1 and CDR2 encoded by the germline V gene are SGHTA and FQGNSA.

Study-level results and caveats: The ex vivo response was dominated by HLA-C-restricted CMV-specific TCR beta clonotypes, which also provided the single most frequent clonotype in two of eight donors. Carriers of CMV infection plus the relevant HLA type were discriminated by the cumulative frequency of public TCR beta family members in the study cohort and in an independent roughly 350-donor cohort.

The clonotype comes from a human donor in good health (CMV status not recorded). Some clones in this sample may be carry-over from other donors' samples. The material sequenced was cultured PBMCs, taken from culture after CMV antigen stimulation. The V gene is TRBV7-2 and the J gene is TRBJ2-2; possibly the D gene is TRBD1, per 5 matching bases. The DNA sequence follows: TGTGCCAGCAGCCGACAGCCGAACACCGGGGAGCTGTTTTTT. Translated, it reads CASSRQPNTGELFF. Full variable domain (CDR3 extended with the reference TRBV7-2 and TRBJ2-2 proteins): GAGVSQSPSNKVTEKGKDVELRCDPISGHTALYWYRQSLGQGLEFLIYFQGNSAPDKSGLPSDRFSAERTGGSVSTLTIQRTQQEDSAVYLCASSRQPNTGELFFGEGSRLTVL.